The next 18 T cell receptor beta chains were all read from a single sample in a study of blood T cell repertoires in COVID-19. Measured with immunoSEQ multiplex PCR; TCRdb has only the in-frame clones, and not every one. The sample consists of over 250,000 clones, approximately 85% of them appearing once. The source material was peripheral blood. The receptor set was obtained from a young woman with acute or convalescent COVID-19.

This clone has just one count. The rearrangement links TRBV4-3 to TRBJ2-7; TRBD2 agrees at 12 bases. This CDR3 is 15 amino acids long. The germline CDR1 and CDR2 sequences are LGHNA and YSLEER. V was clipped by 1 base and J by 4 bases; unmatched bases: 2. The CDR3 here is CASSQGTSGTYEQYF. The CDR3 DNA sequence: TGCGCCAGCAGCCAAGGGACTAGCGGGACTTACGAGCAGTACTTC.

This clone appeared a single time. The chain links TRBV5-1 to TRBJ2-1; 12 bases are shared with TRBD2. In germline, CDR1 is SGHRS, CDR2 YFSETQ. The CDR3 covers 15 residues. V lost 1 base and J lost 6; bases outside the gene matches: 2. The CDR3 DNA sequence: TGCGCCAGCAGCTTGCTAGCGGGAGGGCCCAATGAGCAGTTCTTC. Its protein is CASSLLAGGPNEQFF.

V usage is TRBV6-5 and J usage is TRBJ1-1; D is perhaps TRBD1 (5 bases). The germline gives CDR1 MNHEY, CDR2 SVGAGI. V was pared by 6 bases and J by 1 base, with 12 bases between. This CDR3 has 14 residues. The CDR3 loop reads CASRSRATNTEAFF. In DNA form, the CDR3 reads TGTGCCAGCAGATCCAGGGCGACGAACACTGAAGCTTTCTTT.

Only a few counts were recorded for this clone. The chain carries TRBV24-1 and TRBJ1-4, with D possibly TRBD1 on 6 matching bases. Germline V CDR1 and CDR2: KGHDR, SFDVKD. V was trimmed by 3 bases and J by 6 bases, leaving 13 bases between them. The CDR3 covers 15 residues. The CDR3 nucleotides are TGTGCCACCAGTGATAACCGTCCAGGGGATGAAAAACTGTTTTTT. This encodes CATSDNRPGDEKLFF.

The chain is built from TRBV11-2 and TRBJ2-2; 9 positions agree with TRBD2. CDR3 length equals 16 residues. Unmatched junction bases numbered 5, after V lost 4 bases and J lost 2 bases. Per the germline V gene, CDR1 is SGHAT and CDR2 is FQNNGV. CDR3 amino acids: CASSSAGGLNTGELFF. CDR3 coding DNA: TGTGCCAGCAGCTCAGCGGGAGGACTCAACACCGGGGAGCTGTTTTTT. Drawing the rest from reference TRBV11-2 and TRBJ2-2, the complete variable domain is EAGVAQSPRYKIIEKRQSVAFWCNPISGHATLYWYQQILGQGPKLLIQFQNNGVVDDSQLPKDRFSAERLKGVDSTLKIQPAKLEDSAVYLCASSSAGGLNTGELFFGEGSRLTVL.

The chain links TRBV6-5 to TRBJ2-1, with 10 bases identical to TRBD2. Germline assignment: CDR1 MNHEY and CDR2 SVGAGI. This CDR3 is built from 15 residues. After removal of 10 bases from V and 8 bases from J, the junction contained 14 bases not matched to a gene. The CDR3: CATAEGIAGGYEQFF. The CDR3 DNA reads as TGTGCCACCGCCGAGGGGATAGCGGGAGGCTATGAGCAGTTCTTC.

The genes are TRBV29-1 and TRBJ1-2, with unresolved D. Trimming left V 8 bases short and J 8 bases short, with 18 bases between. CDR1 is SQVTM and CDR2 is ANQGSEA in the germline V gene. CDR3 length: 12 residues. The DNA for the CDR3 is TGCAGCATACCTGGAGACTTTTCCGGCTACACCTTC. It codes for CSIPGDFSGYTF.

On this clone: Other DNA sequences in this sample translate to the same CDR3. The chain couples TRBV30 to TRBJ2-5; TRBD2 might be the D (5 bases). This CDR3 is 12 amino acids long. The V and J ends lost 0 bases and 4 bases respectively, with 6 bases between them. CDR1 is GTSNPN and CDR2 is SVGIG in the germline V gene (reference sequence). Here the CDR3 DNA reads TGTGCCTGGAGTGTACTAGGAGAGACCCAGTACTTC. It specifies CAWSVLGETQYF.

The CDR3 reads CASSVRDTINEQFF. CDR3 nucleotides: TGCGCCAGCAGCGTCCGGGACACAATCAATGAGCAGTTCTTC. The chain joins TRBV5-1 to TRBJ2-1, with D maybe TRBD1 (6 bases). V gave up 4 bases and J gave up 6 bases, with 14 bases separating them. The CDR3 extends over 14 amino acids. CDR1 is SGHRS, CDR2 YFSETQ, per germline.

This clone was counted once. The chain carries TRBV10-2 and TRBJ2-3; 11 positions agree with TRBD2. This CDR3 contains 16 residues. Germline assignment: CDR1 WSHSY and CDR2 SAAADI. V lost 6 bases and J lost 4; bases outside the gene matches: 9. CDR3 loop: CASSRVLAGAPDTQYF. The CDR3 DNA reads TGCGCCAGCAGCCGAGTACTAGCGGGAGCCCCAGATACGCAGTATTTT.

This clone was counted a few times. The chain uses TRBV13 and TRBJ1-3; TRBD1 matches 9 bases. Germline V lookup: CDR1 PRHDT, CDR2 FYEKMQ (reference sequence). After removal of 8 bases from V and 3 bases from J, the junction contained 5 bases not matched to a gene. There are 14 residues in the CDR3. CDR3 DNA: TGTGCCAGCCGGGACAGGGAGGATGGAAACACCATATATTTT. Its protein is CASRDREDGNTIYF.

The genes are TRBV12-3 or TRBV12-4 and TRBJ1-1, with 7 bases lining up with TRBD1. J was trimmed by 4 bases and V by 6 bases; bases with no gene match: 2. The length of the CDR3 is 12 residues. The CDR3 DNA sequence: TGTGCCAGCAGGACAGGGAGCACTGAAGCTTTCTTT. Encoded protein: CASRTGSTEAFF.

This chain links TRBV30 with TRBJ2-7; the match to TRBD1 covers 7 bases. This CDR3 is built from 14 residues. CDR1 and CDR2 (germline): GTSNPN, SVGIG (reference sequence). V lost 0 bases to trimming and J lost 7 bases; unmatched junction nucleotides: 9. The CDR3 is CAWSVGQLLWEQYF. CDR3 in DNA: TGTGCCTGGAGTGTGGGACAGCTCCTTTGGGAGCAGTACTTC.

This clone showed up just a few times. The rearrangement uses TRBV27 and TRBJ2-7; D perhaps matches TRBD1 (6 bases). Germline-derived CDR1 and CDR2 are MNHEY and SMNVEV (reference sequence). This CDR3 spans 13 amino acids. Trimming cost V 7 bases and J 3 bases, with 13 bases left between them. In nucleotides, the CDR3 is TGTGCCAGCAACCCTGCAGGGGACTACGAGCAGTACTTC. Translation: CASNPAGDYEQYF.

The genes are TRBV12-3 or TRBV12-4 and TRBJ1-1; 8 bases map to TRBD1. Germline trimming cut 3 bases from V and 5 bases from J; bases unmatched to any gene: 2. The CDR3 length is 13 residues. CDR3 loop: CASSLDRVTEAFF. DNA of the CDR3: TGTGCCAGCAGTTTGGACAGGGTTACTGAAGCTTTCTTT.

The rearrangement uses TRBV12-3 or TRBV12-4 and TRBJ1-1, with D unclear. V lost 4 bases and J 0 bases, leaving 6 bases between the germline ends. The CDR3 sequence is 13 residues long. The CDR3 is CASSSSMNTEAFF. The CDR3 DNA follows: TGTGCCAGCAGTTCGAGCATGAACACTGAAGCTTTCTTT.

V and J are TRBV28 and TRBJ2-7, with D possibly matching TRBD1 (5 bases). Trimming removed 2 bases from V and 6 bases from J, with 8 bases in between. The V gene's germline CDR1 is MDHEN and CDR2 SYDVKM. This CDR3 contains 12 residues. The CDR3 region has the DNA TGTGCCAGCAGTTTACAGGGAAGCGAGCAGTACTTC. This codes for CASSLQGSEQYF.

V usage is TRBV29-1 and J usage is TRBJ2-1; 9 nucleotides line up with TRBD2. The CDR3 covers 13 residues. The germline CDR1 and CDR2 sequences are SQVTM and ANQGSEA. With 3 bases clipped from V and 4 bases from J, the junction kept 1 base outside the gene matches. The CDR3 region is CSVETSGYNEQFF. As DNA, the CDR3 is TGCAGCGTTGAGACTAGCGGTTACAATGAGCAGTTCTTC.